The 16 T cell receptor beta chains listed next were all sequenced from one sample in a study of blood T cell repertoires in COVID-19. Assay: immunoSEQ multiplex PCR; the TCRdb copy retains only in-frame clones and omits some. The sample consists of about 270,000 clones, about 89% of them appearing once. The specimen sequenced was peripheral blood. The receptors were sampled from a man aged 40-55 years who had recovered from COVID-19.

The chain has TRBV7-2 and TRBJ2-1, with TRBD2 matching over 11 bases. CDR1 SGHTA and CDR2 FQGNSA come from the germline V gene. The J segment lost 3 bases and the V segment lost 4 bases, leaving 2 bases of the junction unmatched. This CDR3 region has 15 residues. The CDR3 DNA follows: TGTGCCAGCAGCTCGGGACTAGCGGACTACAATGAGCAGTTCTTC. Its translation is CASSSGLADYNEQFF.

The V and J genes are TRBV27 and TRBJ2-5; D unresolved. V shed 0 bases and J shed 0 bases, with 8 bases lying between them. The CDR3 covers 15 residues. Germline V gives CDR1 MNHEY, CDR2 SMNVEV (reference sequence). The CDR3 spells CASSLSRRHQETQYF. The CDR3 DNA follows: TGTGCCAGCAGTTTATCGAGGCGTCACCAAGAGACCCAGTACTTC.

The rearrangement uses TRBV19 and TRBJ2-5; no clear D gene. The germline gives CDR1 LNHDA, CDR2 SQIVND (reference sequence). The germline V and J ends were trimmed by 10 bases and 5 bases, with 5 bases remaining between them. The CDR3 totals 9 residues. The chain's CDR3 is CATFETQYF. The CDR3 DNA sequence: TGTGCCACATTCGAGACCCAGTACTTC.

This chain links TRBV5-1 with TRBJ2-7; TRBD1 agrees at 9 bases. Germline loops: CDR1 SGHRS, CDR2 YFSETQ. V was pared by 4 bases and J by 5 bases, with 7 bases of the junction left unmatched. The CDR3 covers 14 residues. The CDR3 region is CASSARDRVNEQYF. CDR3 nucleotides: TGCGCCAGCAGCGCCCGGGACAGGGTGAACGAGCAGTACTTC.

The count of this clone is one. The CDR3 protein is CASSVGAETYEQYF. The CDR3 bases are TGTGCCAGCAGCGTAGGAGCGGAGACCTACGAGCAGTACTTC. This rearrangement joins TRBV9 to TRBJ2-7, with D perhaps matching TRBD2 (5 bases). The CDR3 has 14 residues. From germline, CDR1 is SGDLS and CDR2 YYNGEE. The germline V and J ends were trimmed by 0 bases and 2 bases, with 9 bases remaining between them.

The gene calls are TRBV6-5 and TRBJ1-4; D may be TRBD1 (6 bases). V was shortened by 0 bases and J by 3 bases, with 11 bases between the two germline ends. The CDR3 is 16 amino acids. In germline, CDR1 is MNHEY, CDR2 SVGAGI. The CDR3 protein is CASSYSGGAANEKLFF. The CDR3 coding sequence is TGTGCCAGCAGTTACTCCGGGGGGGCGGCTAATGAAAAACTGTTTTTT.

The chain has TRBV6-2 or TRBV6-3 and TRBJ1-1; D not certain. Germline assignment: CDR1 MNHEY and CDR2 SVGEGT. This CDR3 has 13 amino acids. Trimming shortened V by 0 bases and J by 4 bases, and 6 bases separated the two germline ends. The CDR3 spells CASSYSTGTEAFF. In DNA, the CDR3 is TGTGCCAGCAGTTACTCGACTGGCACTGAAGCTTTCTTT.

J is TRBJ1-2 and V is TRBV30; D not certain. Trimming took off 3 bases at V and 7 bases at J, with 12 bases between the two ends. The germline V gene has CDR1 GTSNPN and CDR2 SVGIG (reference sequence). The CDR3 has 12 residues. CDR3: CAWRAMGIGYTF. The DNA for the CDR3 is TGTGCCTGGAGGGCCATGGGCATTGGCTACACCTTC.

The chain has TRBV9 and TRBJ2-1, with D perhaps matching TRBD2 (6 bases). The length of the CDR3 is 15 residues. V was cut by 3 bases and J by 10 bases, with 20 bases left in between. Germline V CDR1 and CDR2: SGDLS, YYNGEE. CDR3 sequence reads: CASSGSVGSGSEQFF. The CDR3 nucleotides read TGTGCCAGCAGCGGGAGTGTTGGGAGCGGGTCCGAGCAGTTCTTC.

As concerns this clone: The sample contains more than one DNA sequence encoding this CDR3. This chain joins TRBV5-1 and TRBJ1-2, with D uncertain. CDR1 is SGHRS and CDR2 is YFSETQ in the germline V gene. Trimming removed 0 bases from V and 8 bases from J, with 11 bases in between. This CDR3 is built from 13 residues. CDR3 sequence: CASSLEGVRGYTF. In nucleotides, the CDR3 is TGCGCCAGCAGCTTGGAGGGAGTAAGGGGCTACACCTTC.

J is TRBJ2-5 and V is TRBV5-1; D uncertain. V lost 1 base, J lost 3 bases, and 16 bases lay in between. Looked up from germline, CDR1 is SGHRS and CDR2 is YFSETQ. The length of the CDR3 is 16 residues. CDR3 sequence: CASSLFASVHKETQYF. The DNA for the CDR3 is TGCGCCAGCAGCTTGTTCGCTAGTGTGCACAAAGAGACCCAGTACTTC.

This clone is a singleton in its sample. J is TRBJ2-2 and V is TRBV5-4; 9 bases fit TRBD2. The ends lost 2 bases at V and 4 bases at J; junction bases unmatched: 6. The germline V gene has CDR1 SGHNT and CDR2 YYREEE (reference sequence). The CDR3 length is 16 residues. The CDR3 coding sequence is TGTGCCAGCAGCTTAATGACTAGCGGCGCCACCGGGGAGCTGTTTTTT. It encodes CASSLMTSGATGELFF.

The CDR3 sequence is CASYGTENYEQYF. In DNA form, the CDR3 reads TGTGCCAGCTACGGTACTGAGAACTACGAGCAGTACTTC. This rearrangement joins TRBV2 to TRBJ2-7; the D is unclear. CDR1 is SNHLY and CDR2 is FYNNEI in the germline V gene. The CDR3 loop spans 13 amino acids. V lost 8 bases to trimming and J lost 3 bases, with 14 bases between them.

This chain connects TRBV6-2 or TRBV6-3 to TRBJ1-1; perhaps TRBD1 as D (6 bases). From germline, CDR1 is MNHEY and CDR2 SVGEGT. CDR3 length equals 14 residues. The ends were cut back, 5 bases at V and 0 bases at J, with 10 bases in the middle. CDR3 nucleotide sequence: TGTGCCAGCAGTCGGACAGATATGAACACTGAAGCTTTCTTT. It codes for CASSRTDMNTEAFF.

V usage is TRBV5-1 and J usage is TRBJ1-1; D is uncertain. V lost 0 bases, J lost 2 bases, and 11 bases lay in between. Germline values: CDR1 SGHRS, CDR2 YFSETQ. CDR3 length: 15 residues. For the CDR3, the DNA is TGCGCCAGCAGCTTGGTCCAGGCCACTAACACTGAAGCTTTCTTT. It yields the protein CASSLVQATNTEAFF.

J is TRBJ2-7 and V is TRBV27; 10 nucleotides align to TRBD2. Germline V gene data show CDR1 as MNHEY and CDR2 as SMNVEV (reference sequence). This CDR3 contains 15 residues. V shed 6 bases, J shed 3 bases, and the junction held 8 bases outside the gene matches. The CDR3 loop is CASRRNSGRVYEQYF. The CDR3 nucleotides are TGTGCCAGCAGGCGCAACAGCGGGAGGGTCTACGAGCAGTACTTC.